Shown below are 5 T cell receptor beta chains from a single sample sequenced in a study of blood T cell repertoires in COVID-19. Only in-frame clones appear in the TCRdb table, and some are missing; sequencing was by immunoSEQ multiplex PCR. Of 170,000 or so clones in the sample, roughly 84% are singletons; the top ten hold 6.5% to 7.5%. Specimen: peripheral blood. The source is a woman aged 40 to 49 with COVID-19, enrolled during active disease.

This sequence joins TRBV4-1 and TRBJ2-7; D gene uncertain. The CDR3 has 12 amino acids. Trimming pared 4 bases from V and 4 bases from J, leaving 8 bases between. From germline, CDR1 is MGHRA and CDR2 YSYEKL. In nucleotides, the CDR3 is TGCGCCAGCAGCCTAACTCCTTACGAGCAGTACTTC. Its translation is CASSLTPYEQYF.

The chain couples TRBV7-8 to TRBJ2-3, with 9 nucleotides matching TRBD2. Germline CDR1 and CDR2: SGHVS and FQNEAQ. The CDR3 consists of 17 residues. V was pared by 2 bases and J by 3 bases, with 9 bases of the junction left unmatched. The CDR3 loop reads CASSLKSGGIETDTQYF. CDR3 DNA sequence: TGTGCCAGCAGCTTAAAGAGCGGGGGGATCGAGACAGATACGCAGTATTTT.

The V and J genes are TRBV5-1 and TRBJ2-1; 7 bases agree with TRBD2. V lost 4 bases, J lost 9 bases, and 7 bases stayed unmatched. CDR3 length: 13 amino acids. Germline V gene lookup returns CDR1 SGHRS and CDR2 YFSETQ. Here the CDR3 reads CASSPHGLVEQFF. CDR3 bases: TGCGCCAGCAGCCCTCACGGACTAGTTGAGCAGTTCTTC.

The chain employs TRBV9 and TRBJ2-7; 8 bases align to TRBD1. The CDR3 has 16 amino acids. The V segment lost 3 bases and the J segment 6 bases; nucleotides outside the gene matches: 14. CDR1 and CDR2 from the germline V gene are SGDLS and YYNGEE. CDR3 amino acids: CASSESLQGALGEQYF. In nucleotides, the CDR3 is TGTGCCAGCAGCGAATCACTTCAGGGGGCGCTCGGCGAGCAGTACTTC. The complete variable domain, with remaining parts taken from reference TRBV9 and TRBJ2-7, reads DSGVTQTPKHLITATGQRVTLRCSPRSGDLSVYWYQQSLDQGLQFLIQYYNGEERAKGNILERFSAQQFPDLHSELNLSSLELGDSALYFCASSESLQGALGEQYFGPGTRLTVT.

This chain joins TRBV11-2 and TRBJ2-6; a possible D gene is TRBD2 (7 bases). V was shortened by 5 bases and J by 2 bases, with 19 bases between the two germline ends. The CDR3 extends over 18 amino acids. Looked up from germline, CDR1 is SGHAT and CDR2 is FQNNGV. This CDR3 reads CASSATSLRGTGANVLTF. The CDR3 nucleotides are TGTGCCAGCAGCGCGACTAGCCTTAGGGGGACTGGGGCCAACGTCCTGACTTTC.